These 14 T cell receptor beta chains were all obtained from the same sample, sequenced in a study of graft-versus-host responses after intestinal transplantation. The protocol was immunoSEQ multiplex PCR, while the TCRdb copy is restricted to in-frame clones and leaves out a portion. The table has about 86,000 clones, approximately 90% seen once. These receptors have no identified antigens. Sequenced here: unstimulated CD4+ T cells sorted from spleen or lymph node cells, sampled before transplant. Receptors originate from a human donor who was the organ donor for an intestinal transplant.

The V call is TRBV19, the J call TRBJ2-7, with D perhaps matching TRBD1 (6 bases). Trimming cost V 8 bases and J 4 bases, with 21 bases left between them. CDR1 and CDR2 (germline): LNHDA, SQIVND (reference sequence). The CDR3 runs 15 residues. CDR3: CASGPGRGDFYEQYF. In DNA, the CDR3 is TGTGCCAGTGGCCCCGGCAGGGGAGATTTTTACGAGCAGTACTTC.

J is TRBJ1-4 and V is TRBV4-2; 7 positions match TRBD1. The CDR3 length is 16 residues. V lost 0 bases and J lost 8; bases outside the gene matches: 9. Germline loops: CDR1 LGHNA, CDR2 YNFKEQ. CDR3 sequence reads: CASSQDGTAGGEKLFF. In DNA form, the CDR3 reads TGTGCCAGCAGCCAAGATGGAACGGCAGGGGGGGAAAAACTGTTTTTT.

This CDR3 is CASSPGLAADTQYF. Written as DNA, the CDR3 is TGTGCCAGCAGCCCGGGACTAGCAGCAGATACGCAGTATTTT. This chain links TRBV7-2 with TRBJ2-3; 9 nucleotides agree with TRBD2. Losses at the gene ends were 5 bases for V and 4 bases for J; bases not matched to a gene: 4. The CDR3 has 14 residues. The V gene's germline CDR1 is SGHTA and CDR2 FQGNSA.

V usage is TRBV5-8 and J usage is TRBJ2-1; a possible D gene is TRBD2 (5 bases). The CDR3 sequence is 15 residues long. V was trimmed by 2 bases and J by 0 bases, leaving 9 bases between them. Germline V lookup: CDR1 SGHTS, CDR2 YDEGEE. The CDR3 sequence: CASSFWGASYNEQFF. The CDR3 DNA reads TGTGCCAGCAGCTTCTGGGGAGCCTCCTACAATGAGCAGTTCTTC.

The chain joins TRBV7-9 to TRBJ2-5, with TRBD2 matching over 8 bases. The J call could be wrong; TRBJ2-7 is a better fit for the DNA end. The CDR3 loop spans 17 amino acids. From germline, CDR1 is SEHNR and CDR2 FQNEAQ (reference sequence). The DNA of the CDR3 is TGTGCCAGCAGCTTGGGAAATTCTAGCGGGCGCCTCTACGAGCAGTACTTC. Its translation is CASSLGNSSGRLYEQYF.

V usage is TRBV30 and J usage is TRBJ1-2; TRBD1 matches 9 bases. The V gene end was trimmed by 4 bases and the J gene end by 3 bases; junction bases not matched to a gene: 9. The CDR3 totals 15 residues. Germline CDR1 GTSNPN, CDR2 SVGIG (reference sequence). CDR3 sequence (DNA): TGTGCCTGGAACTTGGAGGGACAGGGACACTATGGCTACACCTTC. It specifies CAWNLEGQGHYGYTF.

V usage is TRBV10-3 and J usage is TRBJ1-6, with TRBD1 matching over 8 bases. Germline V gene lookup returns CDR1 ENHRY and CDR2 SYGVKD. V shed 6 bases and J 8 bases; nucleotides not matched to a gene: 6. This CDR3 has 14 residues. For the CDR3, the DNA is TGTGCCATCAGGAAGGGACAGGCGGATTCACCCCTCCACTTT. Translating it yields CAIRKGQADSPLHF.

V usage is TRBV27 and J usage is TRBJ2-2, with a weak D call TRBD1 (6 bases). CDR3 size: 16 residues. The V and J ends lost 4 bases and 0 bases respectively, with 12 bases between them. Germline V gives CDR1 MNHEY, CDR2 SMNVEV (reference sequence). The CDR3 DNA is TGTGCCAGCAGTTGGGGCAGGGGCCCGAACACCGGGGAGCTGTTTTTT. Encoded protein: CASSWGRGPNTGELFF.

The CDR3 sequence is CASSHRVRDGYTF. CDR3 nucleotide sequence: TGCGCCAGCAGCCACAGGGTCCGAGATGGCTACACCTTC. This chain connects TRBV4-3 to TRBJ1-2; TRBD1 might be the D (5 bases). The germline V gene encodes CDR1 LGHNA and CDR2 YSLEER. Trimming pared 3 bases from V and 6 bases from J, leaving 11 bases between. The CDR3 runs to 13 residues.

This rearrangement joins TRBV10-1 to TRBJ2-6; the match to TRBD1 covers 12 bases. The CDR3 length is 17 residues. Germline loops: CDR1 WNHNN, CDR2 SYGVQD (reference sequence). Trimming took 6 bases from V and 1 from J; bases not matched to a gene: 4. CDR3 nucleotide sequence: TGCGCCAGCAGACCGGGACAGGGGGCTTCTGGGGCCAACGTCCTGACTTTC. Translated, it gives CASRPGQGASGANVLTF.

The rearrangement uses TRBV28 and TRBJ2-7; 8 bases map to TRBD1. The germline gives CDR1 MDHEN, CDR2 SYDVKM. The J segment lost 6 bases and the V segment lost 3 bases, leaving 7 bases of the junction unmatched. This CDR3 has 14 amino acids. The CDR3 coding sequence is TGTGCCAGCAGTTTCGGACAGGGATGGGGCGAGCAGTACTTC. It specifies CASSFGQGWGEQYF.

This chain links TRBV2 with TRBJ2-5; TRBD1 is a possible D gene (6 bases). The J call may be faulty, since TRBJ2-7 better matches the DNA end. CDR1 and CDR2 (germline): SNHLY, FYNNEI. The CDR3 is made up of 18 amino acids. This chain's CDR3 is CASSLNIFRQVDPGEQYF. Written as DNA, the CDR3 is TGTGCCAGCAGTCTCAATATCTTTCGACAGGTTGACCCGGGCGAGCAGTACTTC.

The chain employs TRBV7-2 and TRBJ2-5; TRBD2 is a possible D gene (6 bases). V lost 7 bases and J 2 bases, leaving 17 bases between the germline ends. The CDR3 loop spans 15 amino acids. Germline V CDR1 and CDR2: SGHTA, FQGNSA. The CDR3 region has the DNA TGTGCCAGCAACCATGGGGGGACCACTCAAGAGACCCAGTACTTC. Translated, it gives CASNHGGTTQETQYF.

The rearrangement joins TRBV6-1 to TRBJ1-2; TRBD1 matches 10 bases. With 7 bases clipped from V and 6 bases from J, the junction kept 8 bases outside the gene matches. From germline, CDR1 is MNHNS and CDR2 SASEGT. This CDR3 has 14 residues. The CDR3 DNA is TGTGCCAGCAACGCCCTCGGGACAGGGGATGGCTACACCTTC. This sequence encodes CASNALGTGDGYTF.